This T cell receptor (beta chain) emerged from a study of blood T cell repertoires in COVID-19. TCRdb's copy holds only in-frame clones and misses some; the assay was immunoSEQ multiplex PCR. The data contain hundreds of thousands of clones, around 87% of them seen just once; the ten biggest clones take up approximately 6%. This receptor was obtained from a man aged 60-69 years who had recovered from COVID-19. The source material was peripheral blood.

Here the CDR3 reads CASSLGLAGSTDTQYF. The CDR3 DNA reads as TGTGCCAGCAGCTTGGGACTAGCGGGAAGCACAGATACGCAGTATTTT. The genes are TRBV5-8 and TRBJ2-3; 11 bases agree with TRBD2. Germline-derived CDR1 and CDR2 are SGHTS and YDEGEE. Germline trimming cut 0 bases from V and 0 bases from J; bases unmatched to any gene: 0. The CDR3 is made up of 16 amino acids.